Shown below are 26 T cell receptor beta chains from a single sample sequenced in a study of T cells in Graves' hyperthyroidism and ophthalmopathy. Amplification targeted TCR beta CDR3 regions from RNA transcripts. First-round RT-PCR with HTBI primers amplified the TCR CDR3 region. Each CDR3 protein gets one entry after TCRdb re-called the multiplex PCR reads with MiXCR. The repertoire includes approximately 590,000 distinct CDR3 sequences, about 45% of them detected once, and about 7.9% sits in the top ten. The sample taken for sequencing was peripheral blood or thyroid tissue (not recorded which). These receptors originate from a young woman with Graves' hyperthyroidism.

This clonotype was seen more than once but under ten times. The chain recombines TRBV9 with TRBJ2-7; D possibly uses TRBD1 or TRBD2 (5 bases each). V was pared by 3 bases and J by 7 bases, with 14 bases between. This CDR3 spans 13 amino acids. Looked up from germline, CDR1 is SGDLS and CDR2 is YYNGEE. The CDR3 DNA reads as TGTGCCAGCAGCGGGGACCCGTCGTGGGAGCAGTACTTC. Its protein is CASSGDPSWEQYF.

The V and J genes are TRBV24-1 and TRBJ1-1; no clear D gene. Germline CDR1 and CDR2: KGHDR and SFDVKD. V was shortened by 4 bases and J by 8 bases, with 19 bases between the two germline ends. This CDR3 region has 15 residues. The CDR3 is CATSDASSLGSEAFF. The DNA for the CDR3 is TGTGCCACCAGTGACGCCAGCAGCTTAGGGTCCGAAGCTTTCTTT.

This clonotype was picked up many times. The V call is TRBV25-1, the J call TRBJ2-5; possible D gene TRBD2, 6 bases. V dropped 4 bases and J dropped 5 bases, with 17 bases sitting between them. The CDR3 contains 15 residues. Germline CDR1 reads MGHDK; CDR2 reads SYGVNS. CDR3 region: CASSGGRLRGETQYF. The CDR3 DNA sequence: TGTGCCAGCAGTGGGGGACGTCTTCGGGGGGAGACCCAGTACTTC.

Comment on this clonotype: Its ends do not fully match the called genes, so a read error is possible. The V call is TRBV20-1, the J call TRBJ2-5, with 10 positions matching TRBD1. The germline CDR1 and CDR2 sequences are DFQATT and SNEGSKA (reference sequence). The CDR3 consists of 13 residues. The CDR3 coding sequence is TGCAGTGCTACTCGGACAGGGGGGGAGACCCAGTGCTTC. Amino acid sequence: CSATRTGGETQCF.

J is TRBJ1-1 and V is TRBV20-1, with 7 nucleotides matching TRBD1. With V trimmed by 4 bases and J by 0 bases, 5 bases remained unmatched. In germline, CDR1 is DFQATT, CDR2 SNEGSKA (reference sequence). This CDR3 comprises 14 residues. The CDR3 DNA reads as TGCAGTGCTAAGACAGGGTCGGTGAACACTGAAGCTTTCTTT. Protein sequence: CSAKTGSVNTEAFF.

This clonotype was observed a few times. This rearrangement joins TRBV20-1 to TRBJ1-2; TRBD1 agrees at 9 bases. Per germline, CDR1 DFQATT and CDR2 SNEGSKA (reference sequence). The length of the CDR3 is 12 residues. V shed 6 bases, J shed 2 bases, and the junction held 1 base outside the gene matches. Here the CDR3 reads CSAGTGNYGYTF. CDR3 nucleotide sequence: TGCAGTGCCGGGACAGGGAACTATGGCTACACCTTC.

The V gene is TRBV13, the J gene TRBJ1-6; no clear D. The V gene's germline CDR1 is PRHDT and CDR2 FYEKMQ (reference sequence). CDR3 size: 14 residues. V was shortened by 4 bases and J by 9 bases, with 13 bases between the two germline ends. The CDR3 reads CASSSRLRRSPLHF. The CDR3, as DNA: TGTGCCAGCAGCTCACGTCTAAGGCGTTCACCCCTCCACTTT.

This clonotype has ten or more counts. The chain combines TRBV29-1 with TRBJ1-3, with D uncertain. The CDR3 spans 13 residues. Trimming cost V 5 bases and J 0 bases, with 8 bases left between them. The germline CDR1 and CDR2 sequences are SQVTM and ANQGSEA. CDR3 in DNA: TGCAGCGTTACAGTGAGCTCTGGAAACACCATATATTTT. This gives the protein CSVTVSSGNTIYF.

This clonotype was observed many times. The rearrangement joins TRBV7-6 to TRBJ2-2, with D possibly TRBD1 on 6 matching bases. Trimming took off 2 bases at V and 4 bases at J, with 11 bases between the two ends. Germline CDR1 reads SGHVS; CDR2 reads FNYEAQ. CDR3 length: 15 amino acids. The CDR3 DNA sequence: TGTGCCAGCAGCTTATCAGGGGCGGGCACCGGGGAGCTGTTTTTT. Its translation is CASSLSGAGTGELFF. Full variable domain (outside the CDR3, taken from reference TRBV7-6 and TRBJ2-2): GAGVSQSPRYKVTKRGQDVALRCDPISGHVSLYWYRQALGQGPEFLTYFNYEAQQDKSGLPNDRFSAERPEGSISTLTIQRTEQRDSAMYRCASSLSGAGTGELFFGEGSRLTVL.

The chain combines TRBV2 with TRBJ1-2; TRBD1 is a possible D gene (5 bases). V lost 2 bases and J 2 bases, leaving 6 bases between the germline ends. The CDR3 spans 13 residues. Germline V gene data show CDR1 as SNHLY and CDR2 as FYNNEI. This CDR3 reads CASSESGNYGYTF. The CDR3 nucleotides are TGTGCCAGCAGTGAATCAGGGAACTATGGCTACACCTTC.

The J gene is TRBJ2-6, the V gene TRBV6-1; TRBD1 aligns across 8 bases. The CDR3 has 15 amino acids. Trimming took 4 bases from V and 4 from J; bases not matched to a gene: 3. The germline gives CDR1 MNHNS, CDR2 SASEGT. The CDR3 DNA reads TGTGCCAGCAGTGTACAGGGGGAAGGGGCCAACGTCCTGACTTTC. As protein: CASSVQGEGANVLTF.

This clonotype turned up a few times. This may come from a read error, since a much larger clone is one base off. The V gene is TRBV10-3, the J gene TRBJ1-2; D gene uncertain. CDR3 length equals 15 residues. Germline V lookup: CDR1 ENHRY, CDR2 SYGVKD. V was shortened by 4 bases and J by 3 bases, with 15 bases between the two germline ends. CDR3 region: CAISGVEVLHYGYTF. CDR3 nucleotides: TGTGCCATCAGTGGCGTAGAAGTTCTTCACTATGGCTACACCTTC.

This clonotype was observed a handful of times. A much larger clone is a single base away; this may be a read error. J is TRBJ1-3 and V is TRBV29-1; the match to TRBD1 covers 9 bases. The J segment lost 5 bases and the V segment lost 4 bases, leaving 3 bases of the junction unmatched. The CDR3 sequence is 13 residues long. Germline V gene lookup returns CDR1 SQVTM and CDR2 ANQGSEA. The CDR3 DNA reads as TGCAGCGTTGGGACAGGGGATCGAAACACCATATATTTT. Translated: CSVGTGDRNTIYF.

In its sample, this clonotype was seen a few times. Here the CDR3 reads CASSYSYMNTGELFF. DNA for the CDR3: TGTGCCAGCAGTTACTCGTACATGAACACCGGGGAGCTGTTTTTT. The rearrangement joins TRBV11-3 to TRBJ2-2; D uncertain. CDR1 and CDR2 (germline): SGHNT, YENEEA. This CDR3 is 15 amino acids long. Trimming shortened V by 6 bases and J by 1 base, and 12 bases separated the two germline ends.

Note on this clonotype: At one end, the junction sequence differs from germline, possibly due to a read error. This chain joins TRBV19 and TRBJ2-5; D call uncertain. Germline CDR1 is LNHDA and CDR2 is SQIVND (reference sequence). The CDR3 contains 11 residues. The DNA for the CDR3 is TGTGCCAGTAACACGCAAGATACCCAGTACTTC. Translating it yields CASNTQDTQYF. Using reference TRBV19 and TRBJ2-5 for the parts outside the CDR3, the full variable domain is DGGITQSPKYLFRKEGQNVTLSCEQNLNHDAMYWYRQDPGQGLRLIYYSQIVNDFQKGDIAEGYSVSREKKESFPLTVTSAQKNPTAFYLCASNTQDTQYFGPGTRLLVL.

The chain links TRBV24-1 to TRBJ2-3; TRBD1 matches at 7 bases. This CDR3 contains 15 residues. J gave up 4 bases and V 5 bases, and 8 bases lay outside the gene matches. CDR1 is KGHDR, CDR2 SFDVKD, per germline. The CDR3 loop is CATSGADRSPDTQYF. In DNA, the CDR3 is TGTGCCACCAGTGGAGCGGACAGGAGCCCAGATACGCAGTATTTT.

The V gene is TRBV2, the J gene TRBJ2-5; D uncertain. Deletions cut 6 bases from V and 4 bases from J, with 15 bases between. This CDR3 is 14 amino acids long. Germline lookup yields CDR1 SNHLY and CDR2 FYNNEI. The CDR3 loop reads CASSQRAVPETQYF. The CDR3 nucleotides read TGTGCCAGCAGCCAACGGGCAGTACCAGAGACCCAGTACTTC.

This clonotype has a count of ten or more. V gene TRBV2 combines with J gene TRBJ1-4; no definite D call. The CDR3 sequence is 12 residues long. With 11 bases removed from V and 0 bases from J, the gap between germline ends came to 7 bases. The V gene's germline CDR1 is SNHLY and CDR2 FYNNEI. This CDR3 is CAGTTTNEKLFF. The CDR3 DNA reads TGTGCCGGCACCACAACTAATGAAAAACTGTTTTTT.

To note about this clonotype: A much larger clone differs from this one at a single base, so this may be a read error. The chain links TRBV29-1 to TRBJ1-1, with D maybe TRBD1 (5 bases). The CDR3 consists of 14 residues. Germline assignment: CDR1 SQVTM and CDR2 ANQGSEA. The CDR3 sequence is CSVEDFGGTTEALF. Written as DNA, the CDR3 is TGCAGCGTTGAAGATTTCGGGGGGACCACTGAAGCTTTGTTT.

The chain is built from TRBV20-1 and TRBJ1-3; no definite D call. From germline, CDR1 is DFQATT and CDR2 SNEGSKA (reference sequence). Trimming took 6 bases from V and 0 from J, leaving 9 bases between them. The CDR3 runs 13 residues. The chain's CDR3 is CSAERDSGNTIYF. The DNA for the CDR3 is TGCAGTGCGGAAAGGGACTCTGGAAACACCATATATTTT.

J is TRBJ2-7 and V is TRBV20-1, with D perhaps TRBD1 or TRBD2 (6 bases each). Trimming left V 6 bases short and J 5 bases short, with 20 bases between. The CDR3 is 14 amino acids. Germline-derived CDR1 and CDR2 are DFQATT and SNEGSKA (reference sequence). CDR3 in amino acids: CSAGKDQRGDEQYF. CDR3 nucleotides: TGCAGTGCAGGGAAGGACCAGAGGGGGGACGAGCAGTACTTC.

The chain carries TRBV7-6 and TRBJ2-7, with TRBD2 matching over 8 bases. This CDR3 contains 15 residues. CDR1 and CDR2 from the germline V gene are SGHVS and FNYEAQ. The V and J ends lost 5 bases and 6 bases, in that order; junction bases with no gene match: 12. The CDR3 DNA follows: TGTGCCAGCAGCCAAGATGGGGGCCTAGCGGGCGAGCAGTACTTC. Its protein is CASSQDGGLAGEQYF.

The rearrangement links TRBV24-1 to TRBJ2-3; possibly TRBD1 for D (6 bases). Germline V gene sequence: CDR1 KGHDR, CDR2 SFDVKD. The CDR3 extends over 17 amino acids. The V end lost 4 bases, the J end lost 6 bases, and 22 bases lay between the germline ends. The CDR3 nucleotides are TGTGCCACCAGTGACTTTCCAGGGGTGACCGGTGGGGATACGCAGTATTTT. Protein product: CATSDFPGVTGGDTQYF.

This clonotype was recorded only once. A much larger clone is a single base away; this may be a read error. CDR3 sequence: CASSLDPGYTVAFF. DNA for the CDR3: TGTGCCAGCAGCTTAGATCCAGGATACACTGTAGCTTTCTTT. This sequence joins TRBV7-9 and TRBJ1-1; no firm D call. Germline lookup yields CDR1 SEHNR and CDR2 FQNEAQ (reference sequence). CDR3 length equals 14 residues.

The CDR3 DNA is TGTGCCATCAGTGAGTCGGACAGGGTATACAGCAATCAGCCCCAGCATTTT. Its translation is CAISESDRVYSNQPQHF. The rearrangement joins TRBV10-3 to TRBJ1-5, with TRBD1 matching over 8 bases. Germline CDR1 ENHRY, CDR2 SYGVKD. The CDR3 is 17 amino acids. Trimming took 0 bases from V and 1 from J; bases not matched to a gene: 5.

The sample holds a few counts of this clonotype. The chain joins TRBV2 to TRBJ1-2, with 9 nucleotides matching TRBD1. The J segment lost 5 bases and the V segment lost 4 bases, leaving 8 bases of the junction unmatched. Germline V gene lookup returns CDR1 SNHLY and CDR2 FYNNEI. There are 15 residues in the CDR3. The CDR3 bases are TGTGCCAGCAGTGTGGGACAGGGTAATCTTTATGGCTACACCTTC. Translation gives CASSVGQGNLYGYTF. The full variable domain, with the rest looked up from reference TRBV2 and TRBJ1-2, is EPEVTQTPSHQVTQMGQEVILRCVPISNHLYFYWYRQILGQKVEFLVSFYNNEISEKSEIFDDQFSVERPDGSNFTLKIRSTKLEDSAMYFCASSVGQGNLYGYTFGSGTRLTVV.